Listed below are T cell receptor beta chains from one sample, sequenced in a study of early T cells in non-severe SARS-CoV-2 infection. In TCRdb, the 5' RACE reads were re-called with MiXCR into one record per CDR3 protein. Here the sample spans about 26,000 distinct CDR3 sequences, 4.5% to 5.5% being singletons. Sequencing was done on a sample of whole blood. These receptors were collected from an adult who was a healthcare worker with PCR-confirmed SARS-CoV-2 infection or an uninfected control (not recorded which). The CDR3 runs from the conserved cysteine through the conserved F or W. A D gene is named only where the DNA matches it firmly. Clone size is given for some rows only: seen once, a few or many times, or a class if the clone is expanded.

many TRBD1 TRBJ1-2 TRBV5-4 TGTGCCAGCAGTCGGGAGGGGGCAGTTAACTATGGCTACACCTTC CASSREGAVNYGYTF
many . TRBJ2-7 TRBV12-3/TRBV12-4 TGTGCCAGCAGTCGGAGGGGGTCCTACGAGCAGTACTTC CASSRRGSYEQYF
. . TRBJ2-3 TRBV29-1 TGCAGCGTTGAAGATCTACCGGGACAAGGCACAGATACGCAGTATTTT CSVEDLPGQGTDTQYF
many TRBD1 TRBJ1-5 TRBV19 TGTGCAACTCGGGACAGGCTTTCCAATCAGCCCCAGCATTTT CATRDRLSNQPQHF
few TRBD2 TRBJ2-7 TRBV12-5 TGTGCTAGTGCTCCGGGAGCGGGGGTCCTCTACGAGCAGTACTTC CASAPGAGVLYEQYF
many . TRBJ2-7 TRBV29-1 TGCAGCGTCCGCGGAGGCGGCCACGAGCAGTACTTC CSVRGGGHEQYF
many . TRBJ2-6 TRBV7-3 TGTGCCAGCAGCGAGGGTTCTGGGGCCAACGTCCTGACTTTC CASSEGSGANVLTF
few . TRBJ2-7 TRBV3-1 TGTGCCAGCAGCCAAGATAGGGGGACCAACTACGAGCAGTACTTC CASSQDRGTNYEQYF
many TRBD1 TRBJ1-3 TRBV7-6 TGTGCCAGCAGCTTATGGGGACAGTTCTCCTCTGAAAACACCATATATTTT CASSLWGQFSSENTIYF
. . TRBJ2-5 TRBV5-4 TGTGCCAGCAGCTTGGGGAGAGGAGAGACCCAGTACTTC CASSLGRGETQYF
. TRBD1 TRBJ1-2 TRBV27 TGTGCCAGCAGTTTACGACAGGGCGGCTATGGCTACACCTTC CASSLRQGGYGYTF
many TRBD1 TRBJ1-4 TRBV27 TGTGCCAGCAGTCTCGACAGGGTGGGTGAAAAACTGTTTTTT CASSLDRVGEKLFF
many TRBD2 TRBJ2-1 TRBV11-2 TGTGCCAGCAGCTCGAGACTAGCGGGGGGGCTGTGGAATGAGCAGTTCTTC CASSSRLAGGLWNEQFF
medium-sized TRBD1 TRBJ1-1 TRBV27 TGTGCCAGCAGTTTTTCAGGGGGCGGCACTGAAGCTTTCTTT CASSFSGGGTEAFF
many . TRBJ1-5 TRBV27 TGTGCCAGCAGTTTATTAGGGGGGGCGCGGAGCAATCAGCCCCAGCATTTT CASSLLGGARSNQPQHF
many TRBD2 TRBJ2-3 TRBV6-6 TGTGCCAGCAGCCACGGGACTAGCGGGAGACCAGATACGCAGTATTTT CASSHGTSGRPDTQYF
many TRBD1 TRBJ1-6 TRBV6-2/TRBV6-3 TGTGCCAGTTCCAGGGGGGCCGGATCACCCCTCCACTTT CASSRGAGSPLHF
many . TRBJ2-1 TRBV6-2/TRBV6-3 TGTGCCAGCGGGTTCTACCGTGGCAATGAGCAGTTCTTC CASGFYRGNEQFF
many TRBD1 TRBJ1-6 TRBV5-1 TGCGCCAGCAGCTTCGACCTAGTGGACAGGGGGCATTCACCCCTCCACTTT CASSFDLVDRGHSPLHF
. TRBD2 TRBJ2-7 TRBV2 TGTGCCAGCCAATCTAGCGGGGTAACCTACGAGCAGTACTTC CASQSSGVTYEQYF
many . TRBJ1-2 TRBV4-2 TGTGCCAGCAGCCTCGCCGGCTCCACATATGGCTACACCTTC CASSLAGSTYGYTF
many . TRBJ2-7 TRBV12-3/TRBV12-4 TGTGCCAGCAGTTTAAGAGGGAGAGACGACGAGCAGTACTTC CASSLRGRDDEQYF
. TRBD1 TRBJ2-2 TRBV27 TGTGCCAGCACCCCGGACAGGGAGAACACCGGGGAGCTGTTTTTT CASTPDRENTGELFF
many . TRBJ2-3 TRBV9 TGTGCCAGCGGTCCGGGGGATCCTAGCACAGATACGCAGTATTTT CASGPGDPSTDTQYF
. . TRBJ2-5 TRBV7-9 TGTGCCAGCAGCGAGACGGAGTTTCGAGAGACCCAGTACTTC CASSETEFRETQYF
. . TRBJ1-4 TRBV5-1 TGCGCCAGCAGCTTCAATGCGGGCCTCGACGGAAAACTGTTTTTT CASSFNAGLDGKLFF
. TRBD1 TRBJ2-2 TRBV10-3 TGTGCCATCAGTGAGCTACCCCCGGCGGGACAGGGAAACACCGGGGAGCTGTTTTTT CAISELPPAGQGNTGELFF
few . TRBJ2-4 TRBV7-9 TGTGCCAGCAGCTTAGTTATCCCGGCGAGAGACATTCAGTACTTC CASSLVIPARDIQYF
many . TRBJ1-2 TRBV19 TGTGCCAGTAGTCCGCGGACGGCCTATGGCTACACCTTC CASSPRTAYGYTF
many TRBD1 TRBJ2-1 TRBV7-3 TGTGCCAGCAGCGCGACAGGGAACAATGAGCAGTTCTTC CASSATGNNEQFF
few TRBD1 TRBJ1-1 TRBV7-8 TGTGCCAGCACCCGACAGGGATGGGACACTGAAGCTTTCTTT CASTRQGWDTEAFF
. . TRBJ2-5 TRBV3-1 TGTGCCAGCAGGGGGGCAAGACAAGAGACCCAGTACTTC CASRGARQETQYF
many TRBD1 TRBJ1-2 TRBV19 TGTGCCAGTAGCCGCACAGGGGGTGACTATGGCTACACCTTC CASSRTGGDYGYTF
many TRBD1 TRBJ1-1 TRBV20-1 TGCAGTGCTGGGACAGGGAACACTGAAGCTTTCTTT CSAGTGNTEAFF
few . TRBJ2-7 TRBV11-2 TGTGCCAGCAGCTCCTACGCCACGATCATGAGGGGGGATTACGAGCAGTACTTC CASSSYATIMRGDYEQYF
many . TRBJ2-7 TRBV3-1 TGTGCCAGCAGCCAAACCGCCTCAGGGGCTCACGAGCAGTACTTC CASSQTASGAHEQYF
many . TRBJ1-1 TRBV12-3/TRBV12-4 TGTGCCAGCAGTCCAGGCAGCTGGGGCACTGAAGCTTTCTTT CASSPGSWGTEAFF
few . TRBJ1-5 TRBV6-1 TGTGCCAGCAGTCTCGTCGTGGGTCTCAATCAGCCCCAGCATTTT CASSLVVGLNQPQHF
. TRBD1 TRBJ1-5 TRBV20-1 TGCAGTGCTGCCGACAGGGAATACCAGCCCCAGCATTTT CSAADREYQPQHF
few TRBD1 TRBJ2-2 TRBV4-1 TGCGCCAGCACGGGACAGTCGAACACCGGGGAGCTGTTTTTT CASTGQSNTGELFF
many TRBD2 TRBJ2-3 TRBV5-1 TGCGCCAGCACCCCGGCGGGGGGCACAGATACGCAGTATTTT CASTPAGGTDTQYF
. TRBD2 TRBJ2-7 TRBV7-6 TGTGCCAGCAGCTTAGGCCTAGCGGGGGAGACCTACGAGCAGTACTTC CASSLGLAGETYEQYF
many TRBD1 TRBJ1-4 TRBV7-8 TGTGCCAGCAGCCCTGACAGGGGGGAAAAACTGTTTTTT CASSPDRGEKLFF
few . TRBJ2-2 TRBV29-1 TGCAGCGTGGAGGTAGGGGACCCCTCGAACACCGGGGAGCTGTTTTTT CSVEVGDPSNTGELFF
many . TRBJ1-3 TRBV7-6 TGTGCCAGCAGCTTATCCGGGAGTAGCTCTGGAAACACCATATATTTT CASSLSGSSSGNTIYF
medium-sized TRBD1 TRBJ2-7 TRBV18 TGTGCCAGCTCACCGACCGGGACAGGGGGCAGGTACGAGCAGTACTTC CASSPTGTGGRYEQYF
many TRBD1 TRBJ2-7 TRBV10-3 TGTGCCATCGGGGACAGGGGAGGCTACGAGCAGTACTTC CAIGDRGGYEQYF
many TRBD1 TRBJ2-7 TRBV5-1 TGCGCCAGCCGGTTAAATTATGGACAGGCCGCCTACGAGCAGTACTTC CASRLNYGQAAYEQYF
few . TRBJ1-6 TRBV6-1 TGTGCCAGCAGTGGGCCCAGGGGTTCCTATAATTCACCCCTCCACTTT CASSGPRGSYNSPLHF
many TRBD1 TRBJ1-2 TRBV20-1 TGCAGTGCTAGGGGGACAGGGGGCGACTATGGCTACACCTTC CSARGTGGDYGYTF
many . TRBJ2-1 TRBV30 TGTGCCTGGAGAGGGCCCCCAGCAGATGAGCAGTTCTTC CAWRGPPADEQFF
many . TRBJ1-6 TRBV9 TGTGCCAGCAGCGTAGTGGACAGTAATTCACCCCTCCACTTT CASSVVDSNSPLHF
many TRBD2 TRBJ2-5 TRBV19 TGTGCCAGCCGACGGACGGGAGGCCAAGAGACCCAGTACTTC CASRRTGGQETQYF
many TRBD1 TRBJ2-1 TRBV7-8 TGTGCCAGCAGCGCCCCGGACAGGGAGGCTGTTTACAATGAGCAGTTCTTC CASSAPDREAVYNEQFF